These 18 T cell receptor beta chains were sequenced from one sample in a study of regulatory T cells in long-lasting Graves disease. Time point of the sample: persistent/refractory GD, antithyroid drugs over 5 years with positive TRAb. Scientists built the TCR library using RNA that was extracted from PBMCs. Construction of TCR beta libraries relied on iRepertoire HTBI primers and on Arm-PCR targeting CDR3 regions. One entry per CDR3 protein results from TCRdb running MiXCR on the multiplex PCR reads. Of a few hundred thousand distinct CDR3 sequences listed, 22% are singletons. The sequences come from peripheral blood mononuclear cells (PBMCs), collected when the disease was refractory, from a patient treated with antithyroid drugs. The origin of the receptors is a female donor with Graves disease.

V gene TRBV4-1 combines with J gene TRBJ2-2; 13 bases map to TRBD2. Trimming cost V 4 bases and J 3 bases; bases outside gene matches: 5. The germline V gene has CDR1 MGHRA and CDR2 YSYEKL. The CDR3 loop spans 17 amino acids. This CDR3 is CASSRQTSGRHTGELFF. CDR3 nucleotides: TGCGCCAGCAGCCGGCAGACTAGCGGGAGGCACACCGGGGAGCTGTTTTTT.

This chain links TRBV7-3 with TRBJ2-3, with a weak D call TRBD1 (6 bases). The V gene's germline CDR1 is SGHTA and CDR2 FQGTGA. The V end was cut by 2 bases, the J end by 0 bases, with 12 bases between. This CDR3 region has 16 residues. DNA for the CDR3: TGTGCCAGCAGCTTAGATGGGGGCGGGAGCACAGATACGCAGTATTTT. This encodes CASSLDGGGSTDTQYF.

There are many counts of this clonotype. CDR3 coding DNA: TGTGCCACCAGCAGTCTAGCGGGAGATTTCACTTCCTACGAGCAGTACTTC. This sequence encodes CATSSLAGDFTSYEQYF. This rearrangement joins TRBV15 to TRBJ2-7, with 10 positions matching TRBD2. This CDR3 comprises 17 residues. Germline-derived CDR1 and CDR2 are LNHNV and YYDKDF (reference sequence). Losses at the gene ends were 3 bases for V and 1 base for J; bases not matched to a gene: 9.

The table lists this clonotype with many counts. The chain recombines TRBV28 with TRBJ1-2; 7 nucleotides agree with TRBD1. Losses at the gene ends were 1 base for V and 5 bases for J; bases not matched to a gene: 7. The germline CDR1 and CDR2 sequences are MDHEN and SYDVKM. This CDR3 comprises 15 residues. The CDR3 DNA reads as TGTGCCAGCAGTTTATCGTTGGGACAGAAGTATGGCTACACCTTC. Its protein is CASSLSLGQKYGYTF.

The chain couples TRBV7-9 to TRBJ2-2, with 10 bases aligning to TRBD1. The CDR3 has 15 amino acids. After removal of 5 bases from V and 5 bases from J, the junction contained 5 bases not matched to a gene. The germline V gene has CDR1 SEHNR and CDR2 FQNEAQ (reference sequence). The CDR3 nucleotides are TGTGCCAGCAGCACGTGGACAGGGGGGACCGGGGAGCTGTTTTTT. It translates to CASSTWTGGTGELFF.

The V and J genes are TRBV6-5 and TRBJ2-7, with 10 bases fitting TRBD2. The CDR3 covers 19 residues. Germline CDR1 and CDR2: MNHEY and SVGAGI. V was pared by 0 bases and J by 0 bases, with 11 bases of the junction left unmatched. The CDR3 bases are TGTGCCAGCAGTTACTCGACGTCTCAAGCGGGAGGGACCTCCTACGAGCAGTACTTC. Protein: CASSYSTSQAGGTSYEQYF.

This clonotype was detected a few times. The chain has TRBV28 and TRBJ1-5; D unclear. This CDR3 region has 13 residues. Germline CDR1 reads MDHEN; CDR2 reads SYDVKM. V was trimmed by 6 bases and J by 1 base, leaving 7 bases between them. This chain's CDR3 is CASRPQSNQPQHF. The CDR3 nucleotides read TGTGCCAGCAGGCCACAGAGCAATCAGCCCCAGCATTTT. The full variable domain, in which reference TRBV28 and TRBJ1-5 provide the parts outside the CDR3, is DVKVTQSSRYLVKRTGEKVFLECVQDMDHENMFWYRQDPGLGLRLIYFSYDVKMKEKGDIPEGYSVSREKKERFSLILESASTNQTSMYLCASRPQSNQPQHFGDGTRLSIL.

The DNA of the CDR3 is TGCAGTGCTAGAGATACAGGGTCTGAAGCTTTCTTT. It yields the protein CSARDTGSEAFF. The chain combines TRBV20-1 with TRBJ1-1; weak D call: TRBD1 (6 bases). Between the trimmed V and J ends, which lost 0 bases and 6 bases, there was a span of 8 bases. CDR1 DFQATT and CDR2 SNEGSKA come from the germline V gene (reference sequence). This CDR3 is built from 12 residues.

This chain uses TRBV6-2 or TRBV6-3 with TRBJ1-4; no reliable D call. Trimming took 2 bases from V and 4 from J, leaving 8 bases between them. The CDR3 runs to 14 residues. Per the germline V gene, CDR1 is MNHEY and CDR2 is SVGEGT. The CDR3 nucleotides read TGTGCCAGCAGTTACAACAGATTTAATGAAAAACTGTTTTTT. The encoded protein is CASSYNRFNEKLFF.

The rearrangement links TRBV20-1 to TRBJ1-1, with D maybe TRBD1 (5 bases). The CDR3 has 14 residues. Germline values: CDR1 DFQATT, CDR2 SNEGSKA (reference sequence). V lost 1 base to trimming and J lost 7 bases, with 16 bases between them. The CDR3 here is CSARGGTGTNEAFF. For the CDR3, the DNA is TGCAGTGCTAGAGGCGGCACCGGGACGAATGAAGCTTTCTTT.

This clonotype has ten or more counts. J is TRBJ2-7 and V is TRBV28, with 11 nucleotides matching TRBD1. This CDR3 has 15 residues. Germline CDR1 and CDR2: MDHEN and SYDVKM. The ends lost 3 bases at V and 3 bases at J; junction bases unmatched: 4. The CDR3 loop is CASSFPDRGHYEQYF. CDR3 nucleotide sequence: TGTGCCAGCAGTTTCCCGGACAGGGGGCACTACGAGCAGTACTTC.

This clonotype was seen repeatedly, ten times or more. V usage is TRBV2 and J usage is TRBJ2-7; D is undetermined. This CDR3 spans 14 amino acids. Germline CDR1 and CDR2: SNHLY and FYNNEI. Trimming pared 2 bases from V and 5 bases from J, leaving 13 bases between. The CDR3 protein is CASSERQEFDEQYF. As DNA, the CDR3 is TGTGCCAGCAGTGAAAGGCAGGAGTTCGACGAGCAGTACTTC.

This clonotype was observed at least ten times. This sequence joins TRBV2 and TRBJ1-2; D gene unclear. V lost 11 bases and J lost 7, with 8 bases in between. CDR3 length: 9 amino acids. The germline CDR1 and CDR2 sequences are SNHLY and FYNNEI. CDR3 sequence (DNA): TGTGCCGGCGGTAGTGGCTACACCTTC. Residues: CAGGSGYTF. Supplemented by reference TRBV2 and TRBJ1-2, the full variable domain reads EPEVTQTPSHQVTQMGQEVILRCVPISNHLYFYWYRQILGQKVEFLVSFYNNEISEKSEIFDDQFSVERPDGSNFTLKIRSTKLEDSAMYFCAGGSGYTFGSGTRLTVV.

The chain links TRBV20-1 to TRBJ2-7; D is possibly TRBD1 (5 bases). The length of the CDR3 is 15 residues. V lost 3 bases and J lost 3, with 18 bases in between. Germline CDR1 and CDR2: DFQATT and SNEGSKA (reference sequence). The CDR3 protein is CSASNYAGHFYEQYF. As DNA, the CDR3 is TGCAGTGCTAGTAATTACGCCGGACACTTCTACGAGCAGTACTTC.

The chain is built from TRBV11-1 and TRBJ2-2, with D uncertain. CDR1 and CDR2 (germline): SGHAT, FQDESV (reference sequence). V lost 3 bases to trimming and J lost 5 bases, with 10 bases between them. The CDR3 covers 14 residues. In DNA form, the CDR3 reads TGTGCCAGCAGCTTCGGCCATCTTACCGGGGAGCTGTTTTTT. It translates to CASSFGHLTGELFF. Together with reference TRBV11-1 and TRBJ2-2, the CDR3 gives the full variable domain: EAEVAQSPRYKITEKSQAVAFWCDPISGHATLYWYRQILGQGPELLVQFQDESVVDDSQLPKDRFSAERLKGVDSTLKIQPAELGDSAMYLCASSFGHLTGELFFGEGSRLTVL.

V gene TRBV7-9 combines with J gene TRBJ1-2, with D unresolved. Trimming left V 5 bases short and J 0 bases short, with 19 bases between. Germline V gene data show CDR1 as SEHNR and CDR2 as FQNEAQ (reference sequence). CDR3 size: 17 residues. In nucleotides, the CDR3 is TGTGCCAGCAGCCGCGGAGGGCACAAGACCTCTAACTATGGCTACACCTTC. Its translation: CASSRGGHKTSNYGYTF.

This clonotype was counted ten times or more. The chain links TRBV12-3 or TRBV12-4 to TRBJ2-5, with TRBD2 identical over 12 bases. The CDR3 loop spans 21 amino acids. The V segment lost 8 bases and the J segment 0 bases; nucleotides outside the gene matches: 22. The CDR3 DNA reads TGTGCCAGCGCAATAAATTCTCTGGGAGAAGGACTAGCGGGGTACCAAGAGACCCAGTACTTC. Translation gives CASAINSLGEGLAGYQETQYF.

J is TRBJ1-1 and V is TRBV6-5, with D perhaps TRBD1 (5 bases). This CDR3 contains 13 residues. The germline V gene has CDR1 MNHEY and CDR2 SVGAGI. V was clipped by 2 bases and J by 7 bases, with 11 bases between them. DNA of the CDR3: TGTGCCAGCAGTTACAATGAGGGGTTTGAAGCTTTCTTT. It yields the protein CASSYNEGFEAFF.